The entry below gives a single T cell receptor beta chain sequence along with its context. Individual cDNA molecules were tagged with unique molecular identifiers. Each CDR3 protein gets one entry after TCRdb re-called the 5' RACE reads with MiXCR. The sample comprises approximately 69,000 distinct CDR3 sequences, over 10% of which are singletons, and 5% to 7% rests with the top ten. These data come from a study of early T cells in non-severe SARS-CoV-2 infection. CDR3 length: 12 amino acids. The ends were cut back, 7 bases at V and 8 bases at J, with 15 bases in the middle. The germline V gene has CDR1 SQVTM and CDR2 ANQGSEA.

The genes are TRBV29-1 and TRBJ2-1; D might be TRBD1 (6 bases). The clonotype comes from an adult who was a healthcare worker with PCR-confirmed SARS-CoV-2 infection or an uninfected control (not recorded which). This specimen consisted of whole blood, obtained at baseline. The CDR3 loop is CSGTEGMDEQFF. The CDR3, as DNA: TGCAGCGGGACAGAGGGTATGGATGAGCAGTTCTTC.